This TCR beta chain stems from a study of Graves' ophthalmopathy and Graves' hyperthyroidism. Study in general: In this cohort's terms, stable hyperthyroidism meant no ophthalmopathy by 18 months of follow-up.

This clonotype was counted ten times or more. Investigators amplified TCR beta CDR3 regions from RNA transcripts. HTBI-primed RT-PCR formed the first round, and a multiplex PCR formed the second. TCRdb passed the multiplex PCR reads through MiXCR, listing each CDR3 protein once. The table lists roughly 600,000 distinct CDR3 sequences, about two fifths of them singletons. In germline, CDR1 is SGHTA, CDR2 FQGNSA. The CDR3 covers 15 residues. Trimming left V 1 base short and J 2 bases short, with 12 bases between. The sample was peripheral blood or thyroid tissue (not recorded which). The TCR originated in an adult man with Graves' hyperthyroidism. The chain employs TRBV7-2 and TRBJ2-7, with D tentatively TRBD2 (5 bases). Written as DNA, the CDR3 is TGTGCCAGCAGCTTAGGAATTAGCGCAGCCTACGAGCAGTACTTC. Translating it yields CASSLGISAAYEQYF.